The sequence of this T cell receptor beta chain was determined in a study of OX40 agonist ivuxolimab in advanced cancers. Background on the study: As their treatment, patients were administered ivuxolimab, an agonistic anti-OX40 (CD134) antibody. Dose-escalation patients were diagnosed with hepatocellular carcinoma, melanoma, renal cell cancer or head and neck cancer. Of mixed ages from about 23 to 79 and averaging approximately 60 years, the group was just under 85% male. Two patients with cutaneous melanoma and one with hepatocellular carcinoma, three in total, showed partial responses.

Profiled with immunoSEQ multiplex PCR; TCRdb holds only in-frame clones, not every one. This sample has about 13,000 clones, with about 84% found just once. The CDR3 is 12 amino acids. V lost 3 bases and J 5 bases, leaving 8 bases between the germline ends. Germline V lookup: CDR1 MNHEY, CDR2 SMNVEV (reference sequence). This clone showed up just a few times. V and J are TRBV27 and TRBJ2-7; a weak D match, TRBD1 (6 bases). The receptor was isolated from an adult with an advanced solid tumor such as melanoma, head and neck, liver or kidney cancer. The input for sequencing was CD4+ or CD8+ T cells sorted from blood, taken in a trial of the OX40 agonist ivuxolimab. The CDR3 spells CASSFQGNEQYF. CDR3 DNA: TGTGCCAGCAGTTTTCAGGGGAACGAGCAGTACTTC.